This T cell receptor beta chain was sequenced in a study of beta chain features in type 1 diabetes. About the study: The patients were much like the healthy donors in age, gender and cell yields. Overall study findings and caveats: The naive, central memory and Treg TCRB repertoires of patients appeared to be more similar to one another than those of healthy donors. The study found moderately but significantly shorter TCRB CDR3s in all four CD4+ subsets of Type 1 diabetes patients.

Germline V gene sequence: CDR1 SGHRS, CDR2 YFSETQ. The CDR3 runs to 15 residues. Trimming pared 3 bases from V and 0 bases from J, leaving 9 bases between. Expressed TCRB transcripts got sequenced, as all isolated RNA was reverse transcribed. The method was immunoSEQ multiplex PCR; TCRdb's version includes in-frame clones alone and lacks a portion of them. Of a few hundred thousand clones listed, 14% are singletons. It was via CD45RO/CCR7/CD25/CD127/CD95/CD27 that CD4+ naive, central memory, regulatory and stem cell-like memory cells were sorted. This clone came up a few times. Its specificity is unknown.

The chain is built from TRBV5-1 and TRBJ2-2; possible D gene TRBD1, 6 bases. The source material was naive CD4+ T cells from blood. The receptor's source is a man under 40 with type 1 diabetes. The CDR3 sequence: CASSSGQSNTGELFF. The CDR3 nucleotides are TGCGCCAGCAGCTCCGGACAGTCGAACACCGGGGAGCTGTTTTTT.